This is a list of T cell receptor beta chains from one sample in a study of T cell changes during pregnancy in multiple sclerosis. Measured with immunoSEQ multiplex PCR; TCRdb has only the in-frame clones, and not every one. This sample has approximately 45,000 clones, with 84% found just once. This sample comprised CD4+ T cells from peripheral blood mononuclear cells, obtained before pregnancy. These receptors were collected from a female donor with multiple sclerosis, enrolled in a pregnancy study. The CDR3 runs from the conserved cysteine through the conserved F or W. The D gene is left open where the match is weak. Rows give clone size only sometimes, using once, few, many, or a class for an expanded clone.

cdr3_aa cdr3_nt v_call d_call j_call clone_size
CASSYSGGAYNEQFF TGTGCCAGCAGTTATTCCGGGGGAGCCTACAATGAGCAGTTCTTC TRBV6-6 NA TRBJ2-1 NA
CSAAKGAPSYGYTF TGCAGCGCCGCTAAGGGGGCACCCAGTTATGGCTACACCTTC TRBV29-1 TRBD1 TRBJ1-2 NA
CASSFRGAFLGAGANVLTF TGCGCCAGCAGCTTCCGGGGGGCTTTTCTCGGGGCTGGGGCCAACGTCCTGACTTTC TRBV5-1 NA TRBJ2-6 NA
CASSLERVAADTQYF TGTGCCAGCAGCCTAGAGCGAGTTGCCGCAGATACGCAGTATTTT TRBV7-2 NA TRBJ2-3 NA
CASSFWDRGGWTF TGTGCCAGCAGCTTCTGGGACAGGGGAGGTTGGACCTTC TRBV5-6 TRBD1 TRBJ1-2 NA
CAWSVGMSTPTQYF TGTGCCTGGAGTGTTGGTATGTCTACCCCTACGCAGTATTTT TRBV30 NA TRBJ2-3 NA
CASRLTGAIEAFF TGTGCCAGCAGACTCACAGGGGCGATAGAAGCTTTCTTT TRBV6-1 TRBD1 TRBJ1-1 NA
CASSPIRSGTQYF TGTGCCAGCAGCCCGATTCGGTCAGGGACGCAGTATTTT TRBV7-2 NA TRBJ2-3 NA
CASSLGQGRVDQPQHF TGTGCCAGCAGTCTGGGACAGGGAAGGGTCGATCAGCCCCAGCATTTT TRBV28 TRBD1 TRBJ1-5 NA
CASNSPRDAYEQYF TGTGCCAGCAATTCTCCGAGGGATGCTTACGAGCAGTACTTC TRBV6-1 NA TRBJ2-7 once
CASSYFGAGGYNEQFF TGTGCCAGCAGTTACTTCGGAGCGGGAGGGTACAATGAGCAGTTCTTC TRBV6-5 TRBD2 TRBJ2-1 NA
CASGTGGNSPLHF TGTGCCAGTGGTACAGGGGGAAATTCACCCCTCCACTTT TRBV19 TRBD1 TRBJ1-6 NA
CASSVSVGGHYNEQFF TGTGCCAGCAGCGTAAGTGTCGGGGGTCACTACAATGAGCAGTTCTTC TRBV9 NA TRBJ2-1 once
CASSSPGNQETQYF TGTGCCAGCAGCTCGCCAGGGAACCAAGAGACCCAGTACTTC TRBV11-3 NA TRBJ2-5 NA
CASSIIRSSYNEQFF TGTGCCAGTAGTATCATAAGGAGCTCCTACAATGAGCAGTTCTTC TRBV19 NA TRBJ2-1 NA
CASSRQGAEETQYF TGTGCCAGCAGCCGGCAGGGGGCGGAGGAGACCCAGTACTTC TRBV6-5 TRBD1 TRBJ2-5 NA
CASSLSYAGRVSYEQYF TGTGCCAGCAGTTTATCGTACGCGGGACGGGTATCCTACGAGCAGTACTTC TRBV27 NA TRBJ2-7 once
CASGSVGGNEQFF TGTGCCAGCGGCTCGGTGGGGGGAAATGAGCAGTTCTTC TRBV2 NA TRBJ2-1 NA
CASSLVLQGGYGYTF TGTGCCAGCAGCTTAGTTTTACAGGGGGGCTATGGCTACACCTTC TRBV7-2 TRBD1 TRBJ1-2 NA
CASSWAGVSGNTIYF TGTGCCAGCAGCTGGGCGGGAGTCTCTGGAAACACCATATATTTT TRBV5-8 NA TRBJ1-3 NA
CASSASSGSGRNEQFF TGTGCCAGCAGCGCCAGTAGCGGGAGTGGTCGGAATGAGCAGTTCTTC TRBV11-3 TRBD2 TRBJ2-1 NA
CASSQAGTGGWNTEAFF TGCGCCAGCAGCCAAGCCGGGACAGGGGGTTGGAACACTGAAGCTTTCTTT TRBV4-3 TRBD1 TRBJ1-1 NA
CASSAAGTADNEQFF TGTGCCAGCAGCGCGGCCGGGACAGCTGACAATGAGCAGTTCTTC TRBV5-4 TRBD1 TRBJ2-1 NA
CASTMDRNSNQPQHF TGTGCCAGTACCATGGACAGGAATAGCAATCAGCCCCAGCATTTT TRBV19 TRBD1 TRBJ1-5 once
CASSWASGVTYEQYF TGTGCCAGCAGTTGGGCTAGCGGGGTGACCTACGAGCAGTACTTC TRBV6-5 TRBD2 TRBJ2-7 once
CASRHTGSPGQEQYF TGTGCCAGTAGGCACACAGGGTCTCCCGGGCAGGAGCAGTACTTC TRBV19 NA TRBJ2-7 NA
CASSLRGGGGKSAYEQYF TGTGCCAGCAGCTTACGAGGAGGAGGAGGAAAGTCCGCCTACGAGCAGTACTTC TRBV7-2 NA TRBJ2-7 NA
CASSSRGQGIYNEQFF TGTGCCAGCAGCTCCCGGGGACAGGGGATCTACAATGAGCAGTTCTTC TRBV7-2 TRBD1 TRBJ2-1 NA
CASSLGGGLNTEAFF TGTGCCAGCAGCTTAGGGGGGGGATTGAACACTGAAGCTTTCTTT TRBV11-2 NA TRBJ1-1 NA
CASSLGLAGDLYEQYF TGTGCCAGCAGCCTCGGACTAGCGGGAGATCTTTACGAGCAGTACTTC TRBV5-4 TRBD2 TRBJ2-7 NA
CASSLAFGGQAKNIQYF TGTGCCAGCAGCTTGGCTTTCGGGGGGCAAGCCAAAAACATTCAGTACTTC TRBV5-8 NA TRBJ2-4 NA
CASSLRRGREGYTF TGTGCCAGCAGTCTGCGTCGCGGCCGTGAGGGCTACACCTTC TRBV7-9 NA TRBJ1-2 NA
CASSLSTGKETQYF TGCGCCAGCAGCTTGTCGACGGGAAAAGAGACCCAGTACTTC TRBV5-1 NA TRBJ2-5 NA
CASSYHAGANQPQHF TGTGCCAGCAGCTATCACGCGGGGGCGAATCAGCCCCAGCATTTT TRBV7-2 NA TRBJ1-5 NA
CASSQEWGGSPLHF TGTGCCAGCAGTCAAGAGTGGGGAGGTTCACCCCTCCACTTT TRBV27 NA TRBJ1-6 NA
CASSLGVGADEQYF TGTGCCAGCAGCTTGGGAGTGGGGGCCGACGAGCAGTACTTC TRBV5-4 NA TRBJ2-7 NA
CASSEDRLAGLVETQYF TGTGCCAGCAGTGAAGATCGACTAGCGGGACTTGTGGAGACCCAGTACTTC TRBV6-1 TRBD2 TRBJ2-5 few
CASNLNGDRVTEAFF TGTGCCAGCAACCTAAATGGGGACAGGGTCACTGAAGCTTTCTTT TRBV4-2 TRBD1 TRBJ1-1 NA
CAWSVAGKLFF TGTGCCTGGAGTGTAGCAGGAAAACTGTTTTTT TRBV30 NA TRBJ1-4 once
CASSLGTGRGEQYF TGTGCCAGCAGTTTAGGGACAGGGCGAGGCGAGCAGTACTTC TRBV28 TRBD1 TRBJ2-7 NA
CAWSVRGTEAFF TGTGCCTGGAGTGTAAGAGGCACTGAAGCTTTCTTT TRBV30 NA TRBJ1-1 few
CASLGLAGGNTGELFF TGCGCCAGCTTAGGACTAGCGGGAGGAAACACCGGGGAGCTGTTTTTT TRBV5-1 TRBD2 TRBJ2-2 once
CASSQLAGGIHEQYF TGTGCCAGCAGCCAACTAGCGGGAGGTATCCACGAGCAGTACTTC TRBV4-2 TRBD2 TRBJ2-7 NA
CASSRASNEQFF TGTGCCAGTAGTAGGGCCTCCAATGAGCAGTTCTTC TRBV19 NA TRBJ2-1 NA
CASSPWTGGALSLQPQHF TGTGCCAGTAGTCCCTGGACAGGGGGCGCGTTATCGTTGCAGCCCCAGCATTTT TRBV19 TRBD1 TRBJ1-5 NA